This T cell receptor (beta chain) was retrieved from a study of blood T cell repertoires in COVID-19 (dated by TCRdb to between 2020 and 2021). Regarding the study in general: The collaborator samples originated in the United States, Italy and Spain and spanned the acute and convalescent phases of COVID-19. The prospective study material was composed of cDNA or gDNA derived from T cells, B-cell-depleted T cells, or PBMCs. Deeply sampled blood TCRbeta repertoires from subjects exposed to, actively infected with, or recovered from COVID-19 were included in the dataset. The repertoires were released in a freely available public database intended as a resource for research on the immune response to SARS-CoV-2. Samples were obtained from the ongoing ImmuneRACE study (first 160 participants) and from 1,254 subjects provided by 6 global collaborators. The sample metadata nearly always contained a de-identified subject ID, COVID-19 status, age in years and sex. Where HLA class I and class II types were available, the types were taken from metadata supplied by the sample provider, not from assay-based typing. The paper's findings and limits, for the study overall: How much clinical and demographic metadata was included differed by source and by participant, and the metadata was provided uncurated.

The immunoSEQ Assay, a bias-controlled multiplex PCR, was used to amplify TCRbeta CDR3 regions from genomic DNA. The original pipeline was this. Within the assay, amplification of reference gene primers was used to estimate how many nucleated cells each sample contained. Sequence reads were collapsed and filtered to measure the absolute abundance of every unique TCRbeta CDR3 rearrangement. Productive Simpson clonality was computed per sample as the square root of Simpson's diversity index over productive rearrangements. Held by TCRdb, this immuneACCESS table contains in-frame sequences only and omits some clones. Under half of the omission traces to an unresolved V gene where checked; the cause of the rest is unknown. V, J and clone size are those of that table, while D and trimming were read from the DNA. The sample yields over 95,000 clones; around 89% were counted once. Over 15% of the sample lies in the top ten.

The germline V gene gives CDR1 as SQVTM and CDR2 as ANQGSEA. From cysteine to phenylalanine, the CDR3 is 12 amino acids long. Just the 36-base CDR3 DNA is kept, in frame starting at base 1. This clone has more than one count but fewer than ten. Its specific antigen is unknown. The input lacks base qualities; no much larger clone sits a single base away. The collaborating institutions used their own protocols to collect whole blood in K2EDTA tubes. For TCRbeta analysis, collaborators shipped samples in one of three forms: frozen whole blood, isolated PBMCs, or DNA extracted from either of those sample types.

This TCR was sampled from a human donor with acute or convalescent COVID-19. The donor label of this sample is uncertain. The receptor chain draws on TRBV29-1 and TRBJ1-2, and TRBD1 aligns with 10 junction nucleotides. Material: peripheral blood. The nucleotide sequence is TGCGGCGGGACAGGGGCAAACTATGGCTACACCTTC. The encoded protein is CGGTGANYGYTF.